This T cell receptor beta chain was identified in a study of T cells after yellow fever vaccination. TCRdb itself ran the 5' RACE reads through MiXCR, one entry per CDR3 protein. Among 170,000 or so distinct CDR3 sequences listed, 9.3% were seen once. Trimming left V 3 bases short and J 4 bases short, with 12 bases between. Germline lookup yields CDR1 SEHNR and CDR2 FQNEAQ (reference sequence). The CDR3 is 14 residues long. This sequence joins TRBV7-9 and TRBJ1-2; D is perhaps TRBD1 (6 bases). This TCR came from a man younger than 35 who received the YFV17D yellow fever vaccine. This specimen was CD8+ T cells sorted from PBMCs, taken 45 days after the yellow fever booster vaccination. The CDR3 DNA reads as TGTGCCAGCAGCTTCCTAACAGGGACCTATGGCTACACCTTC. Translating gives CASSFLTGTYGYTF.